Each of the 10 T cell receptor beta chains below was sequenced from the same sample in a study of spatial heterogeneity in lung cancer. TCRdb re-called the 5' RACE reads through MiXCR, storing one row per CDR3 protein. The sample has about 6,900 distinct CDR3 sequences, roughly 3.7% seen once. Time point of the sample: sample taken at primary tumor resection. Unsorted whole RNA samples from tumor, nontumor lung or frozen PBMC were sequenced. This specimen was normal lung tissue next to the tumor, taken at surgery. Receptors were obtained from a female donor with early-stage non-small cell lung cancer.

This clonotype was seen many times. Because the library targeted alpha chains, this beta chain is an off-target read whose size means little. V is TRBV6-6 and J is TRBJ2-2; D not certain. The CDR3 has 13 amino acids. Germline V gene data show CDR1 as MNHNY and CDR2 as SVGAGI (reference sequence). Deletions cut 2 bases from V and 8 bases from J, with 9 bases between. CDR3 in DNA: TGTGCCAGCAGTTACCACGGCGAGGGGGAGCTGTTTTTT. As protein: CASSYHGEGELFF.

This clonotype has a count of ten or more. The library was prepared for alpha chains; this beta chain is a stray read, so its frequency means little. The CDR3: CASSLSVRDYGYTF. CDR3 sequence (DNA): TGTGCCAGCAGCTTGTCCGTCCGGGACTATGGCTACACCTTC. This rearrangement joins TRBV5-4 to TRBJ1-2; D is uncertain. Trimming took 1 base from V and 3 from J, leaving 10 bases between them. The CDR3 runs 14 residues. In germline, CDR1 is SGHNT, CDR2 YYREEE (reference sequence). Full variable domain (remainder filled in from reference TRBV5-4 and TRBJ1-2): ETGVTQSPTHLIKTRGQQVTLRCSSQSGHNTVSWYQQALGQGPQFIFQYYREEENGRGNFPPRFSGLQFPNYSSELNVNALELDDSALYLCASSLSVRDYGYTFGSGTRLTVV.

This clonotype was counted at least ten times. Since it is a stray read in a library aimed at alpha chains, this beta chain has a size that is not meaningful. The chain uses TRBV4-3 and TRBJ2-2; 10 nucleotides agree with TRBD1. This CDR3 spans 15 amino acids. Per the germline V gene, CDR1 is LGHNA and CDR2 is YSLEER. Trimming cost V 3 bases and J 7 bases; bases outside gene matches: 5. CDR3 bases: TGCGCCAGCAGCCAGATGACAGGGGGCTTCGGGGAGCTGTTTTTT. Its protein product is CASSQMTGGFGELFF.

This clonotype is labeled medium-sized. Being off target in a library aimed at alpha chains, this beta chain has a size of little meaning. The chain combines TRBV5-4 with TRBJ2-2; no firm D call. Germline loops: CDR1 SGHNT, CDR2 YYREEE (reference sequence). Trimming cost V 2 bases and J 3 bases, with 8 bases left between them. The CDR3 has 14 amino acids. The chain's CDR3 is CASSFGQDTGELFF. CDR3 DNA sequence: TGTGCCAGCAGCTTCGGTCAGGACACCGGGGAGCTGTTTTTT.

This clonotype was seen many times. This beta chain represents an off-target read in a library built for alpha chains; its size is of limited meaning. The chain employs TRBV3-1 and TRBJ2-5; 8 positions match TRBD2. The germline gives CDR1 LGHDT, CDR2 YNNKEL (reference sequence). Trimming at V came to 4 bases and at J to 5 bases, leaving 6 bases not matched to a gene. The CDR3 contains 14 residues. CDR3 bases: TGTGCCAGCAGCCCCCGGGGGGGCTTCGAGACCCAGTACTTC. Its translation: CASSPRGGFETQYF.

This clonotype was seen ten or more times. Because the library targeted alpha chains, this beta chain is an off-target read whose size means little. CDR3 residues: CASSLNRLGEYF. The CDR3, as DNA: TGTGCCAGCAGCTTGAACCGACTGGGGGAGTACTTC. This rearrangement joins TRBV5-4 to TRBJ2-7; tentatively, D is TRBD1 or TRBD2 (5 bases each). Germline V gives CDR1 SGHNT, CDR2 YYREEE (reference sequence). V lost 1 base and J lost 11, with 13 bases in between. The CDR3 runs 12 residues.

In its sample, this clonotype was seen many times. This beta chain lies outside the target of a library built for alpha chains; its clone size means little. The chain combines TRBV28 with TRBJ1-4, with D hard to call. The CDR3 is 14 residues long. The germline CDR1 and CDR2 sequences are MDHEN and SYDVKM. V lost 6 bases and J 3 bases, leaving 11 bases between the germline ends. The CDR3: CASSVVQSNEKLFF. The DNA for the CDR3 is TGTGCCAGCAGCGTTGTCCAATCTAATGAAAAACTGTTTTTT.

This clonotype was picked up many times. This beta chain lies outside the target of a library built for alpha chains; its clone size means little. The chain is built from TRBV27 and TRBJ1-1; D is undetermined. Germline CDR1 is MNHEY and CDR2 is SMNVEV (reference sequence). CDR3 size: 14 residues. V lost 6 bases and J lost 2, with 13 bases in between. CDR3: CASRRLDDNTEAFF. DNA for the CDR3: TGTGCCAGCAGGCGCTTAGACGACAACACTGAAGCTTTCTTT.

This clonotype is medium-sized by share. This beta chain is an unintended read in a library built for alpha chains; its size means little. The chain employs TRBV7-2 and TRBJ2-5; 12 bases line up with TRBD2. The germline V gene has CDR1 SGHTA and CDR2 FQGNSA. J gave up 2 bases and V 5 bases, and 6 bases lay outside the gene matches. This CDR3 spans 16 amino acids. CDR3 region: CASSKGLAGGQETQYF. CDR3 nucleotides: TGTGCCAGCAGCAAGGGTCTAGCGGGGGGGCAAGAGACCCAGTACTTC.

A few counts support this clonotype. The library was prepared for alpha chains; this beta chain is a stray read, so its frequency means little. This chain links TRBV29-1 with TRBJ2-3; D unclear. V was trimmed by 5 bases and J by 5 bases, leaving 8 bases between them. Germline V gene data show CDR1 as SQVTM and CDR2 as ANQGSEA. This CDR3 is 11 amino acids long. CDR3: CSVLSLDTQYF. CDR3 nucleotide sequence: TGCAGCGTTCTATCGCTAGATACGCAGTATTTT.